Shown below are 16 T cell receptor beta chains from a single sample sequenced in a study of cytomegalovirus exposure and HLA in healthy donors. PCR primers comprised 60 Vbeta and 13 Jbeta primers. Sequencing was performed with immunoSEQ multiplex PCR; in TCRdb, only in-frame clones are kept and a portion is missing. This sample yields some 99,000 clones, of which 69% are seen a single time; roughly 5.9% belongs to the top ten. Sequencing was done on a sample of PBMCs. Every receptor here comes from a woman in her seventies in good health and CMV-seropositive.

This clone has a single count. This chain uses TRBV20-1 with TRBJ1-2; D gene unclear. This CDR3 has 11 amino acids. Trimming removed 3 bases at V and 7 bases at J, with 9 bases between. CDR1 and CDR2 from the germline V gene are DFQATT and SNEGSKA (reference sequence). The CDR3 nucleotides are TGCAGTGCTAGTGAGGGTAGTGGCTACACCTTC. The encoded protein is CSASEGSGYTF.

The chain is built from TRBV27 and TRBJ1-1; 7 bases align to TRBD1. Germline assignment: CDR1 MNHEY and CDR2 SMNVEV (reference sequence). The V gene end was trimmed by 4 bases and the J gene end by 5 bases; junction bases not matched to a gene: 7. The CDR3 length is 14 residues. CDR3 coding DNA: TGTGCCAGCAGTTCCTGGACAGGCCTTACTGAAGCTTTCTTT. It encodes CASSSWTGLTEAFF.

CDR3: CASSPQPGLAGTDTQYF. The DNA of the CDR3 is TGCGCCAGCAGCCCCCAGCCGGGACTAGCGGGCACAGATACGCAGTATTTT. The rearrangement links TRBV5-1 to TRBJ2-3; 11 bases fit TRBD2. The junction had 8 bases not matched to a gene; V was cut back by 4 bases and J by 1 base. Germline lookup yields CDR1 SGHRS and CDR2 YFSETQ. The CDR3 consists of 17 residues.

The rearrangement uses TRBV4-2 and TRBJ2-1; 9 nucleotides line up with TRBD2. Germline values: CDR1 LGHNA, CDR2 YNFKEQ. With V trimmed by 3 bases and J by 4 bases, 7 bases remained unmatched. The CDR3 consists of 16 residues. CDR3 coding DNA: TGTGCCAGCAGCCAGTCGACTAGCGGAATTTACAATGAGCAGTTCTTC. Translating it yields CASSQSTSGIYNEQFF.

The chain recombines TRBV4-1 with TRBJ1-1, with D possibly TRBD1 on 6 matching bases. This CDR3 has 15 residues. Trimming cost V 4 bases and J 1 base, with 13 bases left between them. Germline CDR1 is MGHRA and CDR2 is YSYEKL. The CDR3 loop reads CASSLQDRTNTEAFF. CDR3 DNA: TGCGCCAGCAGCCTACAGGACAGAACGAACACTGAAGCTTTCTTT.

The J gene is TRBJ1-1, the V gene TRBV5-6, with D perhaps matching TRBD1 (6 bases). This CDR3 contains 16 residues. V was clipped by 4 bases and J by 1 base, with 17 bases between them. Germline CDR1 is SGHDT and CDR2 is YYEEEE. CDR3 nucleotides: TGTGCCAGCAGCAGGGGGTTGGGAACAACGAACACTGAAGCTTTCTTT. It specifies CASSRGLGTTNTEAFF.

V gene TRBV30 combines with J gene TRBJ1-6, with 7 bases lining up with TRBD1. V lost 0 bases to trimming and J lost 7 bases; unmatched junction nucleotides: 6. The CDR3 length is 15 residues. Germline CDR1 is GTSNPN and CDR2 is SVGIG (reference sequence). The CDR3 here is CAWSVQGGANSPLHF. CDR3 DNA sequence: TGTGCCTGGAGTGTACAAGGGGGCGCGAATTCACCCCTCCACTTT.

The table lists this clone with a few counts. The chain uses TRBV29-1 and TRBJ1-1, with a tentative D call TRBD1 (6 bases). The ends were cut back, 2 bases at V and 8 bases at J, with 12 bases in the middle. Germline values: CDR1 SQVTM, CDR2 ANQGSEA. The CDR3 is made up of 12 amino acids. The CDR3: CSVETQGSEAFF. CDR3 bases: TGCAGCGTTGAAACACAGGGATCCGAAGCTTTCTTT. The complete variable domain, with remaining parts taken from reference TRBV29-1 and TRBJ1-1, reads SAVISQKPSRDICQRGTSLTIQCQVDSQVTMMFWYRQQPGQSLTLIATANQGSEATYESGFVIDKFPISRPNLTFSTLTVSNMSPEDSSIYLCSVETQGSEAFFGQGTRLTVV.

In its sample, this clone was seen many times. The V and J genes are TRBV4-3 and TRBJ1-1; unclear D gene. Trimming removed 2 bases from V and 7 bases from J, with 11 bases in between. Germline V gene data show CDR1 as LGHNA and CDR2 as YSLEER. The CDR3 has 13 residues. CDR3 bases: TGCGCCAGCAGCCAAACCCACTCGAGTGAAGCTTTCTTT. This gives the protein CASSQTHSSEAFF.

Remarks on this clone: This specimen includes other DNA sequences encoding the same CDR3. The rearrangement links TRBV7-8 to TRBJ1-1, with TRBD1 matching 7 bases. The CDR3 is made up of 16 amino acids. Trimming cost V 3 bases and J 0 bases; bases outside gene matches: 7. CDR1 and CDR2 from the germline V gene are SGHVS and FQNEAQ. The CDR3 sequence is CASSLGTGAVNTEAFF. The CDR3 DNA reads as TGTGCCAGCAGCTTGGGTACAGGGGCTGTGAACACTGAAGCTTTCTTT.

CDR3 region: CASSLAGTSGVSGELFF. CDR3 DNA sequence: TGTGCCAGCAGCTTAGCGGGGACTAGCGGGGTCTCCGGGGAGCTGTTTTTT. The chain carries TRBV7-9 and TRBJ2-2, with 13 bases that match TRBD2. The CDR3 extends over 17 amino acids. Germline CDR1 reads SEHNR; CDR2 reads FQNEAQ (reference sequence). The J segment lost 6 bases and the V segment lost 0 bases, leaving 4 bases of the junction unmatched.

The V call is TRBV19, the J call TRBJ1-1; possible D gene TRBD1, 6 bases. V was cut by 2 bases and J by 2 bases, with 12 bases left in between. Germline lookup yields CDR1 LNHDA and CDR2 SQIVND (reference sequence). The CDR3 totals 15 residues. The CDR3 protein is CASSIRGGPNTEAFF. The CDR3 DNA reads as TGTGCCAGTAGTATAAGGGGGGGCCCCAACACTGAAGCTTTCTTT.

This sequence joins TRBV5-1 and TRBJ1-1; D not resolved. The CDR3 runs to 17 residues. V lost 5 bases, J lost 1 base, and 21 bases lay in between. In germline, CDR1 is SGHRS, CDR2 YFSETQ. The CDR3 nucleotides are TGCGCCAGCAGTTTTGATCTTTTGTTGAGTGCGAACACTGAAGCTTTCTTT. Amino acids: CASSFDLLLSANTEAFF. Looking up the rest from reference TRBV5-1 and TRBJ1-1 gives the full variable domain: KAGVTQTPRYLIKTRGQQVTLSCSPISGHRSVSWYQQTPGQGLQFLFEYFSETQRNKGNFPGRFSGRQFSNSRSEMNVSTLELGDSALYLCASSFDLLLSANTEAFFGQGTRLTVV.

This clone was recorded only once. The genes are TRBV7-9 and TRBJ1-1, with TRBD1 as a possible D gene (5 bases). V gave up 2 bases and J gave up 1 base, with 8 bases separating them. This CDR3 has 14 residues. CDR1 is SEHNR, CDR2 FQNEAQ, per germline (reference sequence). The CDR3 DNA reads TGTGCCAGCAGCTTACAGGGAGGGAACACTGAAGCTTTCTTT. Its translation is CASSLQGGNTEAFF.

V is TRBV29-1 and J is TRBJ2-5; D possibly corresponds to TRBD1 (5 bases). The J call may be in error: the DNA end matches TRBJ2-7 better. This CDR3 is 11 amino acids long. CDR1 is SQVTM and CDR2 is ANQGSEA in the germline V gene. This CDR3 reads CSVYQGYEQYF. The CDR3 nucleotides read TGCAGCGTTTATCAGGGATACGAGCAGTACTTC.

The rearrangement joins TRBV10-3 to TRBJ2-5; the match to TRBD2 covers 9 bases. The CDR3 runs to 16 residues. Germline lookup yields CDR1 ENHRY and CDR2 SYGVKD. V dropped 7 bases and J dropped 5; count of bases not matched to a gene: 14. The CDR3 DNA reads TGTGCCATCACCTCCTCGGGTGCGGGGGGGCGGGAGACCCAGTACTTC. Translating gives CAITSSGAGGRETQYF.